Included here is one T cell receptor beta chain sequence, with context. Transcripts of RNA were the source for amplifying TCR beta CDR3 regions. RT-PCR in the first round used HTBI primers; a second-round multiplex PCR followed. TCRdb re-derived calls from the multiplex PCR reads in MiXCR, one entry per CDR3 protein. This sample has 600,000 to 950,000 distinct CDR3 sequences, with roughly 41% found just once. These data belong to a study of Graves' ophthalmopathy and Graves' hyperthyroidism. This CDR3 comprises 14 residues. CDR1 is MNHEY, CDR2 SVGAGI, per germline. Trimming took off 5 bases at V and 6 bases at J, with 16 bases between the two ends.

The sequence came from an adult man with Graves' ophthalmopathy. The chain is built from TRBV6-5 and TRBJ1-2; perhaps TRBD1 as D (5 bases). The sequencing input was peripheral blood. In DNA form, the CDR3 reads TGTGCCAGCAGTGACTGGGGGGTTAGGGATGGCTACACCTTC. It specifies CASSDWGVRDGYTF.